The 26 T cell receptor beta chains in this list originate from one sample, sequenced in a study of shared clonotypes between healthy human individuals (dated by TCRdb to 2018 to 2021). Library preparation employed the immunoSEQ multiplex PCR assay. TCRdb mirrors the immuneACCESS table, restricted to in-frame sequences. Some clones are absent from its copies; in checked studies, under half trace to an unresolved V gene, and the reason for the others is unknown. Here the sample has under 2,500,000 clones; 90% to 97% occur a single time. The ten largest clones take up about 0.13% of the sample. Sequencing was carried out using naive CD4+ T cells sorted from blood. Sample cell subset or site, as interpreted from the label and publication: CD45RA+ positively selected. The receptors originated from a man in his late teens or twenties in good health.

The chain recombines TRBV10-3 with TRBJ1-5; D is ambiguous. The V and J ends lost 0 bases and 3 bases respectively, with 6 bases between them. This CDR3 spans 14 amino acids. From germline, CDR1 is ENHRY and CDR2 SYGVKD. The CDR3 DNA reads as TGTGCCATCAGTGAGTCCGTGCCCAATCAGCCCCAGCATTTT. This sequence encodes CAISESVPNQPQHF.

The chain recombines TRBV19 with TRBJ2-5; 8 bases align to TRBD1. V shed 4 bases, J shed 6 bases, and the junction held 7 bases outside the gene matches. CDR3 length: 14 amino acids. The germline gives CDR1 LNHDA, CDR2 SQIVND (reference sequence). The chain's CDR3 is CASSTDRGSKTQYF. CDR3 in DNA: TGTGCCAGTAGTACTGACAGGGGTTCGAAGACCCAGTACTTC.

The J gene is TRBJ1-2, the V gene TRBV4-3; 11 positions agree with TRBD1. This CDR3 region has 16 residues. Germline CDR1 is LGHNA and CDR2 is YSLEER. V dropped 3 bases and J dropped 4; count of bases not matched to a gene: 7. CDR3 bases: TGCGCCAGCAGCCATGCTGAGGACAGGGGGCTCTATGGCTACACCTTC. Translated, it gives CASSHAEDRGLYGYTF.

Concerning this clone: A much larger clone sits a single nucleotide away, making a read error possible. The same CDR3 arises from other DNA sequences in this sample as well. This chain connects TRBV2 to TRBJ2-3; D ambiguous. With 6 bases removed from V and 2 bases from J, the gap between germline ends came to 3 bases. The CDR3 contains 11 residues. CDR1 SNHLY and CDR2 FYNNEI come from the germline V gene. DNA for the CDR3: TGTGCCAGCAGCCCCACAGATACGCAGTATTTT. This codes for CASSPTDTQYF.

CDR3 residues: CASREDSNQPQHF. The CDR3 coding sequence is TGTGCCAGCAGGGAAGATAGCAATCAGCCCCAGCATTTT. The V call is TRBV6-6, the J call TRBJ1-5; D is unclear. The V gene's germline CDR1 is MNHNY and CDR2 SVGAGI (reference sequence). This CDR3 contains 13 residues. The V and J ends lost 6 bases and 0 bases respectively, with 6 bases between them.

This chain connects TRBV10-2 to TRBJ2-5; the match to TRBD1 covers 8 bases. This CDR3 is built from 14 residues. The V and J ends lost 5 bases and 5 bases, in that order; junction bases with no gene match: 7. Germline lookup yields CDR1 WSHSY and CDR2 SAAADI. CDR3 nucleotide sequence: TGCGCCAGCAGTCCGGCAGGGGGCTGGGAGACCCAGTACTTC. Translated, it gives CASSPAGGWETQYF.

For this clone: The same CDR3 also results from other DNA sequences found in this sample. The V and J genes are TRBV5-1 and TRBJ1-3; D call uncertain. V was shortened by 3 bases and J by 4 bases, with 5 bases between the two germline ends. There are 12 residues in the CDR3. CDR1 is SGHRS, CDR2 YFSETQ, per germline. CDR3 sequence (DNA): TGCGCCAGCAGCTCCGAGGGAAACACCATATATTTT. The encoded protein is CASSSEGNTIYF.

The V call is TRBV27, the J call TRBJ1-5; D is unclear. Germline V gives CDR1 MNHEY, CDR2 SMNVEV (reference sequence). The CDR3 totals 15 residues. The V and J ends lost 3 bases and 1 base respectively, with 10 bases between them. The CDR3 DNA sequence: TGTGCCAGCAGTTTTCCCTACCTAAGCAATCAGCCCCAGCATTTT. This sequence encodes CASSFPYLSNQPQHF.

V and J are TRBV18 and TRBJ2-3; D may correspond to TRBD1 or TRBD2 (6 bases each). Between the trimmed V and J ends, which lost 4 bases and 1 base, there was a span of 9 bases. The length of the CDR3 is 14 residues. CDR1 and CDR2 from the germline V gene are KGHSH and LQKENI. The DNA of the CDR3 is TGTGCCAGCTCACAGGGGGGCGGCACAGATACGCAGTATTTT. Its protein product is CASSQGGGTDTQYF.

The CDR3 loop is CASSLALAGGQPQHF. Written as DNA, the CDR3 is TGTGCCAGCAGCTTAGCGTTGGCAGGCGGACAGCCCCAGCATTTT. The V and J genes are TRBV7-2 and TRBJ1-5; D remains unclear. The CDR3 has 15 amino acids. Germline loops: CDR1 SGHTA, CDR2 FQGNSA. Trimming shortened V by 0 bases and J by 7 bases, and 13 bases separated the two germline ends. The full variable domain, with the rest looked up from reference TRBV7-2 and TRBJ1-5, is GAGVSQSPSNKVTEKGKDVELRCDPISGHTALYWYRQSLGQGLEFLIYFQGNSAPDKSGLPSDRFSAERTGGSVSTLTIQRTQQEDSAVYLCASSLALAGGQPQHFGDGTRLSIL.

This rearrangement joins TRBV14 to TRBJ1-2; TRBD1 might be the D (6 bases). This CDR3 contains 15 residues. CDR1 and CDR2 from the germline V gene are SGHDN and FVKESK. V was trimmed by 4 bases and J by 4 bases, leaving 16 bases between them. DNA of the CDR3: TGTGCCAGCAGCCCGAGCCTACAGGGTATCTATGGCTACACCTTC. Translated: CASSPSLQGIYGYTF.

The V and J genes are TRBV7-3 and TRBJ1-5, with D perhaps matching TRBD1 (5 bases). There are 21 residues in the CDR3. Trimming took 0 bases from V and 0 from J, leaving 24 bases between them. CDR1 is SGHTA and CDR2 is FQGTGA in the germline V gene. CDR3 region: CASSLTALQEYKIYSNQPQHF. CDR3 nucleotide sequence: TGTGCCAGCAGCTTAACGGCCCTACAGGAATACAAAATCTATAGCAATCAGCCCCAGCATTTT.

This clone was recorded only once. V and J are TRBV10-3 and TRBJ2-3, with 11 nucleotides matching TRBD2. Germline V gene lookup returns CDR1 ENHRY and CDR2 SYGVKD. With 6 bases clipped from V and 4 bases from J, the junction kept 9 bases outside the gene matches. CDR3 length: 16 residues. Here the CDR3 reads CAIRSGSGGAADTQYF. The CDR3 bases are TGTGCCATCAGGAGCGGTAGCGGGGGGGCAGCAGATACGCAGTATTTT.

The rearrangement uses TRBV7-9 and TRBJ2-1; no firm D call. Germline V CDR1 and CDR2: SEHNR, FQNEAQ (reference sequence). The CDR3 covers 12 residues. Trimming removed 5 bases from V and 7 bases from J, with 9 bases in between. The CDR3, as DNA: TGTGCCAGCAGCCCCAAGGGAAATGAGCAGTTCTTC. This gives the protein CASSPKGNEQFF.

J is TRBJ1-5 and V is TRBV7-2; 9 nucleotides agree with TRBD1. The length of the CDR3 is 16 residues. With 5 bases clipped from V and 11 bases from J, the junction kept 16 bases outside the gene matches. The germline CDR1 and CDR2 sequences are SGHTA and FQGNSA. The CDR3 protein is CASSVSAGQGQSAQHF. The CDR3, as DNA: TGTGCCAGCAGCGTTTCCGCGGGACAGGGACAATCGGCCCAGCATTTT. Full variable domain (remainder filled in from reference TRBV7-2 and TRBJ1-5): GAGVSQSPSNKVTEKGKDVELRCDPISGHTALYWYRQSLGQGLEFLIYFQGNSAPDKSGLPSDRFSAERTGGSVSTLTIQRTQQEDSAVYLCASSVSAGQGQSAQHFGDGTRLSIL.

The CDR3 here is CASVWRKGASTEAFF. Written as DNA, the CDR3 is TGTGCCAGCGTATGGAGGAAGGGGGCGAGCACTGAAGCTTTCTTT. The genes are TRBV6-6 and TRBJ1-1; 7 positions agree with TRBD1. This CDR3 has 15 amino acids. Per the germline V gene, CDR1 is MNHNY and CDR2 is SVGAGI (reference sequence). Trimming removed 8 bases from V and 4 bases from J; junction bases left unmatched: 13.

The gene calls are TRBV21-1 and TRBJ2-5; TRBD2 is the table's D call, not checked against the DNA. TRBV21-1 is assigned pseudogene status. This CDR3 has 17 amino acids. For the CDR3, the DNA is TGTGCCAGCAGCAAAGGTGGGCTAGCGGGGACCCAAGAGACCCAGTACTTC. The encoded protein is CASSKGGLAGTQETQYF.

The V gene is TRBV5-1, the J gene TRBJ2-3; 9 nucleotides align to TRBD2. The germline V gene has CDR1 SGHRS and CDR2 YFSETQ. The V and J ends lost 3 bases and 6 bases, in that order; junction bases with no gene match: 8. The CDR3 is made up of 15 amino acids. CDR3 sequence: CASSSLAGVGDTQYF. The CDR3 DNA is TGCGCCAGCAGCTCCTTAGCGGGAGTAGGTGATACGCAGTATTTT.

Remarks on this clone: Other DNA sequences in the sample encode the same CDR3. The rearrangement joins TRBV30 to TRBJ2-2, with TRBD2 matching over 7 bases. The junction had 6 bases not matched to a gene; V was cut back by 7 bases and J by 1 base. The CDR3 contains 14 residues. Looked up from germline, CDR1 is GTSNPN and CDR2 is SVGIG (reference sequence). CDR3 nucleotide sequence: TGTGCCTCCCCGGGGGGACTGAACACCGGGGAGCTGTTTTTT. As protein: CASPGGLNTGELFF.

This sequence joins TRBV28 and TRBJ2-7, with 7 bases matching TRBD1. The germline V gene encodes CDR1 MDHEN and CDR2 SYDVKM. J gave up 5 bases and V 4 bases, and 14 bases lay outside the gene matches. This CDR3 comprises 16 residues. CDR3 sequence reads: CASSSYPGDSIHEQYF. The CDR3 DNA reads TGTGCCAGCAGTTCTTATCCCGGGGACAGTATACACGAGCAGTACTTC.

The chain employs TRBV10-3 and TRBJ2-2, with D tentatively TRBD2 (6 bases). The CDR3 consists of 16 residues. Germline V gives CDR1 ENHRY, CDR2 SYGVKD. V was trimmed by 7 bases and J by 0 bases, leaving 15 bases between them. CDR3 nucleotide sequence: TGTGCCATCACACAAACGGGGGACCCGAACACCGGGGAGCTGTTTTTT. This translates into CAITQTGDPNTGELFF.

This sequence joins TRBV27 and TRBJ2-5; TRBD1 agrees at 7 bases. Germline CDR1 and CDR2: MNHEY and SMNVEV (reference sequence). V was pared by 8 bases and J by 1 base, with 7 bases of the junction left unmatched. This CDR3 spans 14 amino acids. Written as DNA, the CDR3 is TGTGCCAGCGCCTTGACAGGGCCCCAAGAGACCCAGTACTTC. Protein: CASALTGPQETQYF.

The rearrangement links TRBV6-6 to TRBJ2-1; tentative D call: TRBD1 (6 bases). CDR1 and CDR2 (germline): MNHNY, SVGAGI (reference sequence). The CDR3 loop spans 16 amino acids. V lost 0 bases, J lost 2 bases, and 11 bases lay in between. The CDR3 loop reads CASSYSWAGAYNEQFF. DNA for the CDR3: TGTGCCAGCAGTTACTCCTGGGCAGGGGCCTACAATGAGCAGTTCTTC.

This clone appeared once. J is TRBJ1-1 and V is TRBV5-4, with D unclear. V was clipped by 0 bases and J by 4 bases, with 4 bases between them. The CDR3 is 12 residues long. Germline V CDR1 and CDR2: SGHNT, YYREEE (reference sequence). CDR3 in DNA: TGTGCCAGCAGCTTGGAAGCCACTGAAGCTTTCTTT. Its protein product is CASSLEATEAFF.

A note on this clone: This sample also contains other DNA sequences that code for the same CDR3. The gene calls are TRBV10-3 and TRBJ1-4; D unclear. V lost 3 bases, J lost 3 bases, and 5 bases lay in between. Per germline, CDR1 ENHRY and CDR2 SYGVKD. The CDR3 totals 13 residues. CDR3 in DNA: TGTGCCATCAGTGATGGGTCTAATGAAAAACTGTTTTTT. It translates to CAISDGSNEKLFF.

The rearrangement joins TRBV7-2 to TRBJ1-5; 11 nucleotides line up with TRBD1. This CDR3 contains 15 residues. Germline V gene lookup returns CDR1 SGHTA and CDR2 FQGNSA. The V segment lost 5 bases and the J segment 6 bases; nucleotides outside the gene matches: 6. CDR3 in DNA: TGTGCCAGCAGCCCGGGACAGGGGGTTAGTCAGCCCCAGCATTTT. It translates to CASSPGQGVSQPQHF.